This T cell receptor beta chain was recovered during a study of control samples from healthy donors and cancer patients. The CDR3 length is 14 residues. Germline-derived CDR1 and CDR2 are MNHEY and SVGEGT. With V trimmed by 5 bases and J by 6 bases, 4 bases remained unmatched. Method: immunoSEQ multiplex PCR; TCRdb's copy keeps in-frame clones and lacks some. The repertoire holds 75,000 to 80,000 clones, 89% seen once, with around a tenth in the top ten. The receptor's source is a woman aged 50 to 65 with colorectal cancer. The rearrangement uses TRBV6-2 or TRBV6-3 and TRBJ2-3; 11 bases align to TRBD1. What was sequenced was PBMCs. As DNA, the CDR3 is TGTGCCAGCAGTCCGGGACAGGGGGAGGATACGCAGTATTTT. Translated, it gives CASSPGQGEDTQYF.